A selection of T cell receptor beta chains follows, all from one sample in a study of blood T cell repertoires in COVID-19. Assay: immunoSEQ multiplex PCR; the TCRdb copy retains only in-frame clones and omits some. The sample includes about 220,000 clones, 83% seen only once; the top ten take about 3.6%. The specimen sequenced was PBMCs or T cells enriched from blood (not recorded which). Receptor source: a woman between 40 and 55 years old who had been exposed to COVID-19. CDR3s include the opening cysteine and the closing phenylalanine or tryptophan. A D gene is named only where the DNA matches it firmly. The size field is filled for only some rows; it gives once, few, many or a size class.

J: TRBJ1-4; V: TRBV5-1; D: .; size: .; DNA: TGCGCCAGCAGCGCAGGGGATGAAAAACTGTTTTTT; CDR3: CASSAGDEKLFF
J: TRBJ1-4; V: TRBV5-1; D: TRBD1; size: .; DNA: TGCGCCAGCAGCTGGGGGCTTGACAGGGTCAATGAAAAACTGTTTTTT; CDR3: CASSWGLDRVNEKLFF
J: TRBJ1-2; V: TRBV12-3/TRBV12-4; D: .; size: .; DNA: TGTGCCAGCAGTTTTGGCAGCGTCTATGGCTACACCTTC; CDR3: CASSFGSVYGYTF
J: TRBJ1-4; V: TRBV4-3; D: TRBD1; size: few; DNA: TGCGCCAGCAGCACCCAGGGGGTTTGGGGTGAAAAACTGTTTTTT; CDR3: CASSTQGVWGEKLFF
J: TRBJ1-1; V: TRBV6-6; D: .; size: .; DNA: TGTGCCAGCAGTTACGGGGGGAGAAACACTGAAGCTTTCTTT; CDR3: CASSYGGRNTEAFF
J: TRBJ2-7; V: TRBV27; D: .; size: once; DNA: TGTGCCAGCAGTCCCTATAGCGCCCGGTCTGCCTACTACGAGCAGTACTTC; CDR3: CASSPYSARSAYYEQYF
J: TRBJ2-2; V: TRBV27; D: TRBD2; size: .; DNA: TGTGCCAGCGGAAACCGGGGGGGCGGGGAGCTGTTTTTT; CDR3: CASGNRGGGELFF
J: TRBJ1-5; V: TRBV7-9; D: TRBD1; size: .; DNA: TGTGCCAGCAGCTCCGACAGGGCGAGCAATCAGCCCCAGCATTTT; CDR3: CASSSDRASNQPQHF
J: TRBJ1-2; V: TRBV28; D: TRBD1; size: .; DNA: TGTGCCAGCAGCCAGGGACAGGGGAGCTACACCTTC; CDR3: CASSQGQGSYTF
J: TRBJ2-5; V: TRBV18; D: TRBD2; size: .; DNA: TGTGCCAGCTCACCTCGGGCTAGCGGGGGCCCACAAGAGACCCAGTACTTC; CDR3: CASSPRASGGPQETQYF
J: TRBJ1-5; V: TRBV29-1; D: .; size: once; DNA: TGCAGCGTTGGGGAGAGGTCTGGGCAGCCCCAGCATTTT; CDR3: CSVGERSGQPQHF
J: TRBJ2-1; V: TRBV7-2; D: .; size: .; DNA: TGTGCCAGCAGCTCTCGAGGTCGGAGTAACGCAGCAAATGAGCAGTTCTTC; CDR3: CASSSRGRSNAANEQFF
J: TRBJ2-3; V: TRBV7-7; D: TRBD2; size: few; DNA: TGTGCCAGCAGCTTAAACCCGGGGGAGGGAGATACGCAGTATTTT; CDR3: CASSLNPGEGDTQYF
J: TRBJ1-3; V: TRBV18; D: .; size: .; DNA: TGTGCCAGCTCACCACCTTTCCAGGGTGCCCCTGGAAACACCATATATTTT; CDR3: CASSPPFQGAPGNTIYF
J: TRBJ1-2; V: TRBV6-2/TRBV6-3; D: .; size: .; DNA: TGTGCCAGCAGTTACTCGCCGACAGGAATCGACTATGGCTACACCTTC; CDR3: CASSYSPTGIDYGYTF
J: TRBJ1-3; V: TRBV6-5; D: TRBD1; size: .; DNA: TGTGCCAGCAGCGTATCCAGGGGGTCCGGAAACACCATATATTTT; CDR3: CASSVSRGSGNTIYF
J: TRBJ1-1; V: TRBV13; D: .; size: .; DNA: TGTGCCAGCAGCCCCGGGAGGCAGCATACGGAAGCTTTCTTT; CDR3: CASSPGRQHTEAFF